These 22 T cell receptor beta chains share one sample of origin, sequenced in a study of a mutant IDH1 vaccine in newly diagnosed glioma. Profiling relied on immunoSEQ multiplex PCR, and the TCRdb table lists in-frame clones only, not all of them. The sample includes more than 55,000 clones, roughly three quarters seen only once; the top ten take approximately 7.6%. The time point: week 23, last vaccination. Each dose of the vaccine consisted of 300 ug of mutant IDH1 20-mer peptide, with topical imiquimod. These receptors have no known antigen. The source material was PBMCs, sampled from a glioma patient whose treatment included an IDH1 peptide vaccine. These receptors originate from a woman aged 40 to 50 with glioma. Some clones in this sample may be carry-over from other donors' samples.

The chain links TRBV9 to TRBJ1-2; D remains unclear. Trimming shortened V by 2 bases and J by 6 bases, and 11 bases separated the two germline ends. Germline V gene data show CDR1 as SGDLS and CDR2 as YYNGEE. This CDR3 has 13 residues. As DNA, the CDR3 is TGTGCCAGCAGCGTCGCGGAGGGCCATGGCTACACCTTC. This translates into CASSVAEGHGYTF.

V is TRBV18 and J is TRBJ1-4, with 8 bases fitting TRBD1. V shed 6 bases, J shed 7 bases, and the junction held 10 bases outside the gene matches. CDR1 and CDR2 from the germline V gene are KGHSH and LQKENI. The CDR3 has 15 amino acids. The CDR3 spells CASSAMSTGGEKLFF. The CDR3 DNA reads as TGTGCCAGCTCCGCCATGAGCACAGGGGGTGAAAAACTGTTTTTT.

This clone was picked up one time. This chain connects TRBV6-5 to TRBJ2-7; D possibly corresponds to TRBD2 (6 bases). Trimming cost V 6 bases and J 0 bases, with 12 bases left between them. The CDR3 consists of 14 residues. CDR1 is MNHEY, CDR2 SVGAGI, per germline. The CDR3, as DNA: TGTGCCAGCAGGCCCCGGGGGTTCTCCTACGAGCAGTACTTC. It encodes CASRPRGFSYEQYF.

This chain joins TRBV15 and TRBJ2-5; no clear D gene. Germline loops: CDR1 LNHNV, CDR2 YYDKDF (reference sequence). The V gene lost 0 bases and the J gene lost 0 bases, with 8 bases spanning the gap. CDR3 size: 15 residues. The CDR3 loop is CATSRDRANQETQYF. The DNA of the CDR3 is TGTGCCACCAGCAGAGATAGGGCTAACCAAGAGACCCAGTACTTC.

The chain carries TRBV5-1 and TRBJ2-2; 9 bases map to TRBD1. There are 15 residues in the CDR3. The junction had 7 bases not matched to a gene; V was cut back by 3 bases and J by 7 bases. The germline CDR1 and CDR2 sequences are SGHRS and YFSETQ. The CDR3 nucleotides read TGCGCCAGCAGCTCTCCGGGACAGGGAGACGGGGAGCTGTTTTTT. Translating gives CASSSPGQGDGELFF. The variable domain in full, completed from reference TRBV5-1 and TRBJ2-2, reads KAGVTQTPRYLIKTRGQQVTLSCSPISGHRSVSWYQQTPGQGLQFLFEYFSETQRNKGNFPGRFSGRQFSNSRSEMNVSTLELGDSALYLCASSSPGQGDGELFFGEGSRLTVL.

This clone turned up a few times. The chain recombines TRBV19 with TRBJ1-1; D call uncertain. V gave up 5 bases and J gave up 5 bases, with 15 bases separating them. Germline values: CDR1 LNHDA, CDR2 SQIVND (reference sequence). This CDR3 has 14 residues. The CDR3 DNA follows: TGTGCCAGTAGTCCCGGGCTGGGAGGGACTGAAGCTTTCTTT. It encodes CASSPGLGGTEAFF.

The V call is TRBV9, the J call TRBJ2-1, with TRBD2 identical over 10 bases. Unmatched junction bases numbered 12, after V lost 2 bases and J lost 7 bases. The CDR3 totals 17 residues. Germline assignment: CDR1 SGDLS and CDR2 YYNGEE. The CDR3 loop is CASSVPKSGGARNEQFF. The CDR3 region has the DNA TGTGCCAGCAGCGTCCCAAAAAGCGGGGGGGCCAGGAATGAGCAGTTCTTC. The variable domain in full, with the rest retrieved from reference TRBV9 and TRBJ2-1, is DSGVTQTPKHLITATGQRVTLRCSPRSGDLSVYWYQQSLDQGLQFLIQYYNGEERAKGNILERFSAQQFPDLHSELNLSSLELGDSALYFCASSVPKSGGARNEQFFGPGTRLTVL.

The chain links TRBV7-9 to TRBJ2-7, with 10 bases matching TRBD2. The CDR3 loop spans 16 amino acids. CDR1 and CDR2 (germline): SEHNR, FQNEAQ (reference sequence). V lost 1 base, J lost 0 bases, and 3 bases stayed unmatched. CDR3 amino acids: CASSLDPSGGSYEQYF. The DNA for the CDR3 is TGTGCCAGCAGCTTAGATCCTAGCGGGGGCTCCTACGAGCAGTACTTC.

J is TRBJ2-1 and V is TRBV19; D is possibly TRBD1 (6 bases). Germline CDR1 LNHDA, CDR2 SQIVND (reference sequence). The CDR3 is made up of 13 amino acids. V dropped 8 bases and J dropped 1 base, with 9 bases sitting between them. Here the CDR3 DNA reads TGTGCCAGTCAGCAGGGGTCCTACAATGAGCAGTTCTTC. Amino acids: CASQQGSYNEQFF.

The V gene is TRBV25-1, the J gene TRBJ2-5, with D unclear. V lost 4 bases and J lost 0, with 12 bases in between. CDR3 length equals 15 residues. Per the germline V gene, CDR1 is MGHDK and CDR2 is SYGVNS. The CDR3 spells CASSAPGTYQETQYF. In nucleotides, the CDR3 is TGTGCCAGCAGTGCCCCCGGCACTTACCAAGAGACCCAGTACTTC.

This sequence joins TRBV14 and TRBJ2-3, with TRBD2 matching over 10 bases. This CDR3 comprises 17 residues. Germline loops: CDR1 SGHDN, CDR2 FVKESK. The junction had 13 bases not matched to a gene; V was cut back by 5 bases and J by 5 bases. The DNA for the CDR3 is TGTGCCAGCAGCTCTCGCCGAAGCGGGGGGGATCTAGATACGCAGTATTTT. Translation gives CASSSRRSGGDLDTQYF.

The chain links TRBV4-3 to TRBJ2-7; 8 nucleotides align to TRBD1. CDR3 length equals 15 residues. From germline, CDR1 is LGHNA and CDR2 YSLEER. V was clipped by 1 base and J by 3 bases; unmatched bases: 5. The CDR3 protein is CASSQGTGTIYEQYF. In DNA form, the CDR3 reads TGCGCCAGCAGCCAAGGGACAGGGACAATCTACGAGCAGTACTTC.

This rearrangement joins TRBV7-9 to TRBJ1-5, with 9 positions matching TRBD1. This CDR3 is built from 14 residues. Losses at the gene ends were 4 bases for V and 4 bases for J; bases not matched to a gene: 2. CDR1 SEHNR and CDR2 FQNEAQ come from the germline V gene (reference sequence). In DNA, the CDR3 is TGTGCCAGCAGCTCCGGGACAGGGAATCAGCCCCAGCATTTT. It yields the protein CASSSGTGNQPQHF.

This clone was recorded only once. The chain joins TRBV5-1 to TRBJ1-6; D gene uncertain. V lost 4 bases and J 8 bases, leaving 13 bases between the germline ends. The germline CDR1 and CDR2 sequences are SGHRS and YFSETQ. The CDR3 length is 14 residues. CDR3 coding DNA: TGCGCCAGCAGCCCAGGTCGGACTGATTCACCCCTCCACTTT. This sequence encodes CASSPGRTDSPLHF.

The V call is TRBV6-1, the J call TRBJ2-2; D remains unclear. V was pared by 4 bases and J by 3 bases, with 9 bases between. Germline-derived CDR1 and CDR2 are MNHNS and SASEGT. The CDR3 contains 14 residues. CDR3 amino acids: CASSGELYTGELFF. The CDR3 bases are TGTGCCAGCAGTGGAGAGCTGTACACCGGGGAGCTGTTTTTT.

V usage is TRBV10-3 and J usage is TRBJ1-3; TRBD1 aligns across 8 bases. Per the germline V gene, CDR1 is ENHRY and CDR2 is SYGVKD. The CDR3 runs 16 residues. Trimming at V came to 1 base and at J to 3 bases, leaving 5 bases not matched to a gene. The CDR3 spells CAISEFRTGNGNTIYF. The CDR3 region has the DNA TGTGCCATCAGTGAGTTCCGGACAGGGAATGGAAACACCATATATTTT.

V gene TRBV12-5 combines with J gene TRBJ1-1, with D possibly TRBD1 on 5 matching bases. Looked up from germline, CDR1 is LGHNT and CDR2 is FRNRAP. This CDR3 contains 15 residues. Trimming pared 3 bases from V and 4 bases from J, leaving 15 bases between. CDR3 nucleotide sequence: TGTGCTAGTGGTTTTATCTCCGCAGGGCCCACTGAAGCTTTCTTT. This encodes CASGFISAGPTEAFF.

Here the CDR3 reads CASSLGGQGGNTIYF. The DNA of the CDR3 is TGTGCCAGCAGCTTAGGGGGACAGGGAGGAAACACCATATATTTT. This chain links TRBV7-8 with TRBJ1-3; 9 nucleotides align to TRBD1. Germline trimming cut 1 base from V and 4 bases from J; bases unmatched to any gene: 2. This CDR3 comprises 15 residues. Germline V gives CDR1 SGHVS, CDR2 FQNEAQ.

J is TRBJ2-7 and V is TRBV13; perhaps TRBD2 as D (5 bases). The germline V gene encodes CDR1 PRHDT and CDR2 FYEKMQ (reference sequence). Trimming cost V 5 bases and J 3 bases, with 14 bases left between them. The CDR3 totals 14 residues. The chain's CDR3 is CASSDSRGIYEQYF. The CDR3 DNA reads TGTGCCAGCAGCGATAGTCGGGGTATCTACGAGCAGTACTTC.

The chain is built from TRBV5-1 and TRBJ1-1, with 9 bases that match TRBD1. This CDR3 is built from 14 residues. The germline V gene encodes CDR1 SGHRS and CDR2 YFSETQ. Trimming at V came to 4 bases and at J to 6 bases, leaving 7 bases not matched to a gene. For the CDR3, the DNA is TGCGCCAGCAGCGGGAAAACAGGGGGCTCTGAAGCTTTCTTT. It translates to CASSGKTGGSEAFF.

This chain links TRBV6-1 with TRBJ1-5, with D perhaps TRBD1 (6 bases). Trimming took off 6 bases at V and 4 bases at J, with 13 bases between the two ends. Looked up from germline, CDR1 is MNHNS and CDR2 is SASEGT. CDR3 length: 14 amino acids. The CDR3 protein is CASRTGAFNQPQHF. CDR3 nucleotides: TGTGCCAGCAGGACAGGAGCCTTTAATCAGCCCCAGCATTTT.

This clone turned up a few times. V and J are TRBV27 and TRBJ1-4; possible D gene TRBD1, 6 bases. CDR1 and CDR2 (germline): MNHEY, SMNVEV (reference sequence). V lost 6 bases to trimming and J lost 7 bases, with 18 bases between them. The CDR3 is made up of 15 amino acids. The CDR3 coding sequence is TGTGCCAGCAGGACACTACAGGGTCTCGGTGAAAAACTGTTTTTT. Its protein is CASRTLQGLGEKLFF.